This T cell receptor (beta chain) is drawn from a study of blood T cell repertoires in COVID-19 (dated by TCRdb to about 2020). General notes on the study: Samples covering the acute and convalescent phases of COVID-19 were provided by collaborators in the United States, Italy and Spain. HLA class I and class II types, where available, came from metadata supplied by the sample provider rather than from assay-based typing. A de-identified subject ID, COVID-19 status, age in years and sex were almost always included in the sample metadata. The prospective study material was composed of cDNA or gDNA derived from T cells, B-cell-depleted T cells, or PBMCs. Samples were obtained from the ongoing ImmuneRACE study (first 160 participants) and from about 1,300 subjects provided by 6 global collaborators. Deeply sampled blood TCRbeta repertoires from subjects exposed to, actively infected with, or recovered from COVID-19 were included in the dataset. The repertoires were released in a freely available public database intended as a resource for research on the immune response to SARS-CoV-2. Paper-wide results and their limitations: The amount of clinical and demographic metadata varied by source and participant and was provided uncurated.

The immunoSEQ Assay, a bias-controlled multiplex PCR, was used to amplify TCRbeta CDR3 regions from genomic DNA. On the study's bioinformatics: Nucleated cell counts per sample were estimated from amplification of reference gene primers within the assay. To quantify the absolute abundance of each unique TCRbeta CDR3 rearrangement, sequence reads were collapsed and filtered. For each sample, productive Simpson clonality was calculated as the square root of Simpson's diversity index over productive rearrangements. Sourced from immuneACCESS, this table was stored by TCRdb with only in-frame sequences that have V and J called. A share of the clones is absent; for the studies checked, an unresolved V gene accounts for under half, and the remainder has no known explanation. Clone size and V and J calls were adopted from that table, with D and trimming inferred from the DNA. In this sample the table shows a few hundred thousand clones, just under 90% of which occur a single time. Approximately 12% of the sample rests with the top ten.

In Seattle, one collaborating source enrolled patients while the infection was active and tracked those patients longitudinally over the course of disease. The collaborating institutions used their own protocols to collect whole blood in K2EDTA tubes. Collaborator samples were shipped for TCRbeta analysis as frozen whole blood, isolated PBMCs, or DNA extracted from either sample type. From the germline V gene, CDR1 is MNHEY and CDR2 is SVGAGI. V drops 5 bases and J drops 0 bases, leaving 8 bases in between. Its CDR3 holds 13 amino acids, cysteine through phenylalanine. Only CDR3 DNA is held: 39 bases, read in frame from base 1. This clone was counted only a few times. Its cognate antigen has yet to be identified. The record has no base qualities; no much larger clone is one base away.

Sequences were obtained from peripheral blood. The rearrangement combines TRBV6-5 with TRBJ2-7, with the D segment identity uncertain. This TCR derives from a woman aged 30 to 39 with COVID-19, enrolled during active disease. This receptor carries the CDR3 CASSKHYSYEQYF. The bases are TGTGCCAGCAGTAAACACTACTCCTACGAGCAGTACTTC.